One sample yielded the 5 T cell receptor beta chains listed below, sequenced in a study of shared clonotypes between healthy human individuals. Assay used: immunoSEQ multiplex PCR; TCRdb lists only in-frame clones, some missing. The sample gives over a million clones, about 96% of which show up once; about 1% is in the top ten. Sequencing was carried out using naive CD4+ T cells sorted from blood. As for subset: CD45RA+ positively selected. Every receptor here comes from a man aged 25 to 40 in good health.

The rearrangement joins TRBV28 to TRBJ1-1, with 10 bases fitting TRBD1. CDR1 and CDR2 (germline): MDHEN, SYDVKM. This CDR3 is 18 amino acids long. V was pared by 1 base and J by 0 bases, with 8 bases of the junction left unmatched. The CDR3 reads CASSLLGQGRVMNTEAFF. For the CDR3, the DNA is TGTGCCAGCAGTTTATTGGGACAGGGGAGAGTAATGAACACTGAAGCTTTCTTT.

Turning to this clone: This CDR3 is also generated by other DNA sequences in the sample. This chain connects TRBV18 to TRBJ1-1, with a tentative D call TRBD1 (5 bases). The CDR3 contains 13 residues. The germline V gene has CDR1 KGHSH and CDR2 LQKENI. V was trimmed by 6 bases and J by 1 base, leaving 9 bases between them. CDR3 DNA sequence: TGTGCCAGCTCTCTGGACACGAACACTGAAGCTTTCTTT. This translates into CASSLDTNTEAFF.

Of note for this clone: Distinct nucleotide sequences in the sample also encode this CDR3. The V and J genes are TRBV5-4 and TRBJ2-1; 15 bases agree with TRBD2. The CDR3 is made up of 15 amino acids. The J segment lost 7 bases and the V segment lost 4 bases, leaving 3 bases of the junction unmatched. The V gene's germline CDR1 is SGHNT and CDR2 YYREEE (reference sequence). The CDR3 here is CASSPGLAGGNEQFF. As DNA, the CDR3 is TGTGCCAGCAGCCCGGGACTAGCGGGGGGAAATGAGCAGTTCTTC. The complete variable domain, with remaining parts taken from reference TRBV5-4 and TRBJ2-1, reads ETGVTQSPTHLIKTRGQQVTLRCSSQSGHNTVSWYQQALGQGPQFIFQYYREEENGRGNFPPRFSGLQFPNYSSELNVNALELDDSALYLCASSPGLAGGNEQFFGPGTRLTVL.

The CDR3 bases are TGTGCCAGCAGTGAAGCGGGGGTCTCTGGGGCCAACGTCCTGACTTTC. It encodes CASSEAGVSGANVLTF. The chain couples TRBV6-1 to TRBJ2-6; D is perhaps TRBD1 or TRBD2 (5 bases each). The V end lost 0 bases, the J end lost 0 bases, and 6 bases lay between the germline ends. The CDR3 covers 16 residues. Germline lookup yields CDR1 MNHNS and CDR2 SASEGT.

This clone appeared a single time. The V gene is TRBV30, the J gene TRBJ1-2; TRBD1 is a possible D gene (6 bases). The CDR3 is made up of 18 amino acids. CDR1 and CDR2 (germline): GTSNPN, SVGIG (reference sequence). V was shortened by 0 bases and J by 1 base, with 21 bases between the two germline ends. The CDR3 nucleotides are TGTGCCTGGAGTGTCCCCGGACAGAGAGAAAGCGTTAACTATGGCTACACCTTC. Its protein is CAWSVPGQRESVNYGYTF.